This T cell receptor (beta chain) was documented in a study of post-analysis software for immune sequencing data. Whole-study context: Some patients lacked subtype; others had relapsing-remitting, secondary progressive or progressive-relapsing disease. General observations from the study: Clustering by F measure revealed strong co-clustering among samples prepared together in one batch.

The authors incorporated unique molecular identifiers into the TCR beta cDNA libraries. Out of roughly 0.85 to 10 million T cells, roughly 0.5 million cDNA molecules were generated. TCRdb re-derived calls from the PCR reads in MiXCR, one entry per CDR3 protein. The data hold some 370,000 distinct CDR3 sequences, with about a third observed a single time. Only a few counts were recorded for this clonotype. As yet, its antigen is unknown. The sequence was collected from a girl aged 5-17 years with multiple sclerosis. The sequencing input was blood.

This CDR3 is CASSDRDEQYF. In DNA form, the CDR3 reads TGTGCCAGCAGTGACAGGGACGAGCAGTACTTC. The chain couples TRBV6-2 or TRBV6-3 to TRBJ2-7, with TRBD1 matching 7 bases. CDR1 MNHEY and CDR2 SVGEGT come from the germline V gene. The junction had 0 bases not matched to a gene; V was cut back by 5 bases and J by 5 bases. The CDR3 is 11 residues long.